This T cell receptor beta chain was retrieved from a study of blood T cell repertoires in COVID-19. At the level of the study: Sample material is recorded as cDNA or gDNA derived from T cells, B-cell-depleted T cells, or PBMCs.

Using immunoSEQ multiplex PCR, the repertoire was profiled, and TCRdb retains in-frame clones only, with some absent. This table has approximately 140,000 clones, 75% to 90% appearing once. V dropped 4 bases and J dropped 1 base, with 7 bases sitting between them. From germline, CDR1 is MNHEY and CDR2 SVGAGI. The CDR3 is made up of 14 amino acids. Individuals in the exposed group had encountered a COVID-19 case within 2 weeks preceding study entry. The sample consisted of PBMCs or T cells enriched from blood (not recorded which). The chain has TRBV6-5 and TRBJ1-4, with D perhaps TRBD1 (5 bases). The TCR originated in a woman between 40 and 55 years old who had been exposed to COVID-19. The CDR3 spells CASSWGVTNEKLFF. The CDR3 DNA reads as TGTGCCAGCAGTTGGGGGGTAACTAATGAAAAACTGTTTTTT.